Shown below are 8 T cell receptor beta chains from a single sample sequenced in a study of cytomegalovirus exposure and HLA in healthy donors. PCR was performed using 60 Vbeta and 13 Jbeta primers. Only in-frame clones appear in the TCRdb table, and some are missing; sequencing was by immunoSEQ multiplex PCR. There are roughly 180,000 clones in the sample; around four fifths occur only once, and roughly 1.3% lies in the top ten. Sequencing was performed on PBMCs. These receptors came from a man aged 30-40 years in good health and CMV-seronegative.

The chain joins TRBV6-5 to TRBJ2-1; 8 nucleotides line up with TRBD2. V lost 4 bases, J lost 7 bases, and 12 bases stayed unmatched. The CDR3 totals 16 residues. Germline assignment: CDR1 MNHEY and CDR2 SVGAGI. In DNA, the CDR3 is TGTGCCAGCAGTTCGGGACTAGGGCTAACGATAAATGAGCAGTTCTTC. This gives the protein CASSSGLGLTINEQFF.

V gene TRBV29-1 combines with J gene TRBJ2-3, with TRBD1 matching over 9 bases. Trimming at V came to 6 bases and at J to 6 bases, leaving 13 bases not matched to a gene. Germline CDR1 is SQVTM and CDR2 is ANQGSEA. There are 15 residues in the CDR3. The CDR3 DNA reads as TGCAGCGTGGGAGTCGGGACAGGGATTGATGATACGCAGTATTTT. Translation gives CSVGVGTGIDDTQYF.

The chain combines TRBV27 with TRBJ2-7; 12 bases are a match to TRBD1. This CDR3 is built from 16 residues. CDR1 and CDR2 (germline): MNHEY, SMNVEV (reference sequence). Trimming at V came to 4 bases and at J to 0 bases, leaving 4 bases not matched to a gene. CDR3 nucleotide sequence: TGTGCCAGCAGTTCCCGGGACAGGGGGCTCTCCTACGAGCAGTACTTC. It translates to CASSSRDRGLSYEQYF.

The chain combines TRBV18 with TRBJ2-2; TRBD1 matches 9 bases. This CDR3 spans 17 amino acids. Germline V lookup: CDR1 KGHSH, CDR2 LQKENI. The ends lost 4 bases at V and 4 bases at J; junction bases unmatched: 10. The DNA for the CDR3 is TGTGCCAGCTCACTTACAGCCGGGACAGGGATCACCGGGGAGCTGTTTTTT. It is translated as CASSLTAGTGITGELFF.

The rearrangement uses TRBV5-1 and TRBJ2-7; D might be TRBD1 (5 bases). CDR3 length equals 14 residues. Trimming cost V 7 bases and J 9 bases, with 23 bases left between them. Germline CDR1 is SGHRS and CDR2 is YFSETQ. CDR3 nucleotide sequence: TGCGCCAGCCAGTACGATGTTGGGCAGGGAAGGCAGTACTTC. Translation gives CASQYDVGQGRQYF. The full variable domain, rest sourced from reference TRBV5-1 and TRBJ2-7, is KAGVTQTPRYLIKTRGQQVTLSCSPISGHRSVSWYQQTPGQGLQFLFEYFSETQRNKGNFPGRFSGRQFSNSRSEMNVSTLELGDSALYLCASQYDVGQGRQYFGPGTRLTVT.

About this clone itself: Within the sample, other DNA sequences also encode this same CDR3. J is TRBJ2-7 and V is TRBV6-5; D might be TRBD1 (5 bases). Germline lookup yields CDR1 MNHEY and CDR2 SVGAGI. Trimming took 0 bases from V and 2 from J, leaving 8 bases between them. The length of the CDR3 is 14 residues. The CDR3 DNA sequence: TGTGCCAGCAGTTACTCCAGGGCCCCCTACGAGCAGTACTTC. As protein: CASSYSRAPYEQYF.

V and J are TRBV30 and TRBJ2-7, with 7 bases matching TRBD1. Germline lookup yields CDR1 GTSNPN and CDR2 SVGIG (reference sequence). CDR3 length: 14 amino acids. V lost 4 bases and J lost 9; bases outside the gene matches: 15. CDR3 nucleotide sequence: TGTGCCTGGATTCCGACAGGGAGACAAAGGGGGCAGTACTTC. Protein sequence: CAWIPTGRQRGQYF.

This clone has only a few counts. This sequence joins TRBV4-2 and TRBJ1-5; weak D call: TRBD1 (6 bases). The V end lost 3 bases, the J end lost 7 bases, and 16 bases lay between the germline ends. Germline V CDR1 and CDR2: LGHNA, YNFKEQ. The CDR3 has 15 residues. The CDR3: CASSHPWGGGQPQHF. Here the CDR3 DNA reads TGTGCCAGCAGCCACCCTTGGGGGGGCGGGCAGCCCCAGCATTTT.